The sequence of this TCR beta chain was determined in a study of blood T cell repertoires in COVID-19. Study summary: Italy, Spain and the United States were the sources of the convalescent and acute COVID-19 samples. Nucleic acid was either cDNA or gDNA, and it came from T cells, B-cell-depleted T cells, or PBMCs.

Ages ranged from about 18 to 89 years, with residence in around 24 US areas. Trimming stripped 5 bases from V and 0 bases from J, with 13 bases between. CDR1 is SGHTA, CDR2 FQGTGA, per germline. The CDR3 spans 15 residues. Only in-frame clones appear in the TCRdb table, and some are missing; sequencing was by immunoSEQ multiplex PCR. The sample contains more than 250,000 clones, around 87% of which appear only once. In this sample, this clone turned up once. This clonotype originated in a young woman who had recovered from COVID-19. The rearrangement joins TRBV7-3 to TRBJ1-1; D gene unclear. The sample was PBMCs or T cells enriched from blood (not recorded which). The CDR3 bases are TGTGCCAGCAGCCCGTCTGGGAGATTGAACACTGAAGCTTTCTTT. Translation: CASSPSGRLNTEAFF.